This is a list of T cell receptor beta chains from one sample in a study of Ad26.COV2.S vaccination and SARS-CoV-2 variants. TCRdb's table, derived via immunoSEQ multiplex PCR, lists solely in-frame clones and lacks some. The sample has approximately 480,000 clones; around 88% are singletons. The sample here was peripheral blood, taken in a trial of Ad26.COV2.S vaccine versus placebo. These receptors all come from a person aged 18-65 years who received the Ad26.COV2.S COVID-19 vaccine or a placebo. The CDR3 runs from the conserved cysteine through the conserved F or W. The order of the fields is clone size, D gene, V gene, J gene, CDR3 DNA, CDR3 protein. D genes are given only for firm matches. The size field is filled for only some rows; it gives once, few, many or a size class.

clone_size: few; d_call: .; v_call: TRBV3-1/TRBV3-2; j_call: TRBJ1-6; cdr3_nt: TGTGCCAGCGCGACCGGGACTGTCAATTCACCCCTCCACTTT; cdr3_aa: CASATGTVNSPLHF
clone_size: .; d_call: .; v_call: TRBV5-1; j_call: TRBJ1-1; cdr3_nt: TGCGCCAGCCAAGAACAGGGACACACTGAAGCTTTCTTT; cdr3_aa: CASQEQGHTEAFF
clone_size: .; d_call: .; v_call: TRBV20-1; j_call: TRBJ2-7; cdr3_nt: TGCAGTGCTAGGGGGCCCTACGAGCAGTACTTC; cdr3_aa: CSARGPYEQYF
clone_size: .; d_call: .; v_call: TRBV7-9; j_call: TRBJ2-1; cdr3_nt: TGTGCCAGCAGCTTAGTGACTCCCCGAGGTGGTGAGCAGTTCTTC; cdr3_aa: CASSLVTPRGGEQFF
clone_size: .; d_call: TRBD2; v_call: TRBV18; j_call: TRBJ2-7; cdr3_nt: TGTGCCAGCTCACCCCCCGGGACTAGCGGGAGCGGTGAGCAGTACTTC; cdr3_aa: CASSPPGTSGSGEQYF
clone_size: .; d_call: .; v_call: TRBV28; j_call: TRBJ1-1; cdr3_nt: TGTGCTAGCAGTCCCCACAGTTTGAACACTGAAGCTTTCTTT; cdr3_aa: CASSPHSLNTEAFF
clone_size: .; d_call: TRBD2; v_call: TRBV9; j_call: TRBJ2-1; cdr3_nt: TGTGCCAGCAGCAGGAGCGGGAGGGCCGTGGATGAGCAGTTCTTC; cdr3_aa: CASSRSGRAVDEQFF
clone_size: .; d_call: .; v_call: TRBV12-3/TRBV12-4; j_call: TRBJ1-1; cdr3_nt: TGTGCCAGCAGTTTTCGGCTCGAGGCTGAAGCTTTCTTT; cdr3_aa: CASSFRLEAEAFF
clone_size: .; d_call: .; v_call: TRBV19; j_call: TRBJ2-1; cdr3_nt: TGTGCCACCACCACCTACCGCAATGAGCAGTTCTTC; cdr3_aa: CATTTYRNEQFF
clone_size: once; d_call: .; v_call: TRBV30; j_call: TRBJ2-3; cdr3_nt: TGTGCCTGGAGCAGGTACCAGGGCACGTATGACACAGATACGCAGTATTTT; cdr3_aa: CAWSRYQGTYDTDTQYF
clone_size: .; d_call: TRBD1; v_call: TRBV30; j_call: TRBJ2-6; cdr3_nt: TGTGCCTGGACGGTGTTCGGAGACAGGGTCTCTCCTGGGGCCAACGTCCTGACTTTC; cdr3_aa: CAWTVFGDRVSPGANVLTF
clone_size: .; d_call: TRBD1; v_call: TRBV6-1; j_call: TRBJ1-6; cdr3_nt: TGTGCCAGCAGTGAATCCGGGACAGGGGTATCACCCCTCCACTTT; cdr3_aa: CASSESGTGVSPLHF
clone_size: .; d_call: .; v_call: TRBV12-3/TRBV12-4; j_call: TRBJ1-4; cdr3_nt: TGTGCCAGTAGGACCCAAGGACATGAAAAACTGTTTTTT; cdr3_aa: CASRTQGHEKLFF
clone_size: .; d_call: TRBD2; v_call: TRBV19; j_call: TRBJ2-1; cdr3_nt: TGTGCCAGTAACCCTCTTGGACTAGCGGGAGGGGATGAGCAGTTCTTC; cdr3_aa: CASNPLGLAGGDEQFF
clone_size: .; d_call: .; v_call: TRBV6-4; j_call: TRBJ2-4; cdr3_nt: TGTGCCAGCAGTGACTCGCTCCGGTTAGCCGTTATAGCCAAAAACATTCAGTACTTC; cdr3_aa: CASSDSLRLAVIAKNIQYF
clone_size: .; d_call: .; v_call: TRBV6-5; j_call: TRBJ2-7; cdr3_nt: TGTGCCAGCAGGCCTCGGGACACCGCCTACGAGCAGTACTTC; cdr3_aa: CASRPRDTAYEQYF
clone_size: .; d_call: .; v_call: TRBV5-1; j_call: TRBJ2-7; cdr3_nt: TGCGCCAGCAGCTTGGGGCTTGGCAACGAGTGGGAGTACTTC; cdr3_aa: CASSLGLGNEWEYF
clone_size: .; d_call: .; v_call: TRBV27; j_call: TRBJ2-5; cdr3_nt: TGTGCCAGCAGCCGTGTTGGAGAGACCCAGTACTTC; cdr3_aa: CASSRVGETQYF
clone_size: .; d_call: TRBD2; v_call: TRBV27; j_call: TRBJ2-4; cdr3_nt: TGTGCCAGCAGTTTATCGGGTAGCGGGGGGCGCGGAGCCAAAAACATTCAGTACTTC; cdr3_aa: CASSLSGSGGRGAKNIQYF
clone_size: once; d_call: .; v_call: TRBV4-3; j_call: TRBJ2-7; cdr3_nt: TGCGCCAGCAGCCAAGTAGTAGGGTCCTACGAGCAGTACTTC; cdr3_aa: CASSQVVGSYEQYF
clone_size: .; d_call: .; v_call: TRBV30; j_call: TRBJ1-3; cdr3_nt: TGTGCCTGGGCAGGGAAGAGGACTGGAAACACCATATATTTT; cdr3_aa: CAWAGKRTGNTIYF
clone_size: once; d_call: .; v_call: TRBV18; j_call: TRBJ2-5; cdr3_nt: TGTGCCAGCTCACCAATCGGACAAGAGACCCAGTACTTC; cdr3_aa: CASSPIGQETQYF
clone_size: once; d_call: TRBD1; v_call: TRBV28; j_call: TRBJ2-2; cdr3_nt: TGTGCCAGCAGTTTTGTGGTGGGACAGGGGGCCGGGGAGCTGTTTTTT; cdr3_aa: CASSFVVGQGAGELFF
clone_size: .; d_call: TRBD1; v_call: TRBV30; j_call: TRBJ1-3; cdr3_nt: TGTGCCTGGAGTGTAGGCAACAGGGGTGGAGGAAACACCATATATTTT; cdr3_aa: CAWSVGNRGGGNTIYF
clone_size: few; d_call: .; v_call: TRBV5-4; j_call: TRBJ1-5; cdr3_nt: TGTGCCAGCAGCTTGGATGGGGGCAATCAGCCCCAGCATTTT; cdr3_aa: CASSLDGGNQPQHF
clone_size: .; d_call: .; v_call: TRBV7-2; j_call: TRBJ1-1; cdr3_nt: TGTGCCAGCAGCTTTGGGCCCTTTAGGGACACTGAAGCTTTCTTT; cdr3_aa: CASSFGPFRDTEAFF
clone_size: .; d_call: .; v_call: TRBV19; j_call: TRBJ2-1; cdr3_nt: TGTGCCAGTAGATTTGCGGGACAAGGTTACAATGAGCAGTTCTTC; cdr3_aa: CASRFAGQGYNEQFF
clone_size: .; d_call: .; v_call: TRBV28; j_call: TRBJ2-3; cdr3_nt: TGCCCTGGGAAGGAAAGTAGCACAGATACGCAGTATTTT; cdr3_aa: CPGKESSTDTQYF
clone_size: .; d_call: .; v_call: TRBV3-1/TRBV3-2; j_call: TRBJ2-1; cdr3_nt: TGTGCCAGCAGCCATCGGGGAGGTAGTTACAATGAGCAGTTCTTC; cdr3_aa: CASSHRGGSYNEQFF
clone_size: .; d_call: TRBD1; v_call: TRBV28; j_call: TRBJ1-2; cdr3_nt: TGTGCCAGCAGTTCGTCGGGACAGCTGGGCTATGGCTACACCTTC; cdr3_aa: CASSSSGQLGYGYTF
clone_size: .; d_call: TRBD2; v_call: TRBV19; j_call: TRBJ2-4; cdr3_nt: TGTGCCAGCGGCGGGGGTCCAGCCAAAAACATTCAGTACTTC; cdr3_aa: CASGGGPAKNIQYF
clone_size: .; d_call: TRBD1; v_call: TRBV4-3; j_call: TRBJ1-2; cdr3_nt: TGCGCCAGCAGCCAAGGGACAGGGGGCGCGGGAGGCTATGGCTACACCTTC; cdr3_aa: CASSQGTGGAGGYGYTF
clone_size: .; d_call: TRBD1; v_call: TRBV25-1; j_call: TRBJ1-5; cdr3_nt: TGTGCCAGAGGGAACGGCGACAGGGGCCCCCACAATCAGCCCCAGCATTTT; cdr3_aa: CARGNGDRGPHNQPQHF
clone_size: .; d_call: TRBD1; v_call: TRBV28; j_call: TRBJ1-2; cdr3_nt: TGTGCCAGCAGCGCAGGACAGGGGAGGGGCTACACCTTC; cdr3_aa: CASSAGQGRGYTF
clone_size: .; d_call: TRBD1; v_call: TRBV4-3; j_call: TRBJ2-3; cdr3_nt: TGCGCCAGCAGCCAGGCTACAGGGGGCGCATTTCCTTGTTATTTT; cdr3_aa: CASSQATGGAFPCYF
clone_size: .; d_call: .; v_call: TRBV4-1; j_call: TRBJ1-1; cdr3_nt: TGCGCCAGCAGCCCAGCAGGGAGTTTTGAAGCTTTCTTT; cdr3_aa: CASSPAGSFEAFF
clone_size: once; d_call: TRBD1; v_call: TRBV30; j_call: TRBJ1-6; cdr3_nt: TGTGCCTGCCTACCGGGACAGTACAATTCACCCCTCCACTTT; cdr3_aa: CACLPGQYNSPLHF
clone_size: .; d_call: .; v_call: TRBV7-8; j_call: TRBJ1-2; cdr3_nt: TGTGCCAGCAGCCCCAGGGGCCGCTATGGCTACACCTTC; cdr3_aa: CASSPRGRYGYTF
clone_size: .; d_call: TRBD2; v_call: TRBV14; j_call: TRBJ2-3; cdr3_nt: TGTGCCAGCAGCCAAATCACTAGCGGCACAGATACGCAGTATTTT; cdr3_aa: CASSQITSGTDTQYF
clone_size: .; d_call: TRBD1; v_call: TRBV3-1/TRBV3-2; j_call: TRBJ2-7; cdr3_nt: TGTGCCAGCAGCCAAGCCGGGACAGTCTACGAGCAGTACTTC; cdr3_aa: CASSQAGTVYEQYF
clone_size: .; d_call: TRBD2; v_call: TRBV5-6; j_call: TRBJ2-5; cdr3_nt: TGTGCCAGCAGTTACATCGGGACTAGCTCAGAGACCCAGTACTTC; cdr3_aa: CASSYIGTSSETQYF
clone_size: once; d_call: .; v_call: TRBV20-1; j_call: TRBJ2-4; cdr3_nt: TGCAGTGCTAGACAGGGAAACATTCAGTACTTC; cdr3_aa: CSARQGNIQYF
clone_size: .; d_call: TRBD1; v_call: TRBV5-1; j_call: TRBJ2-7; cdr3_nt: TGCGCCAGCAGCTTGAGGGGCGGGACAGGGGGGTACTACGAGCAGTACTTC; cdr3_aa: CASSLRGGTGGYYEQYF
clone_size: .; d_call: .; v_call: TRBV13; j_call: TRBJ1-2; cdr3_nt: TGTGCCAGCAGCTTAGGCACGGCAGCTAACTATGGCTACACCTTC; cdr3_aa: CASSLGTAANYGYTF
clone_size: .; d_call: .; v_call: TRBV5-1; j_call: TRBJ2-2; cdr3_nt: TGCGCCAGCAGCTTGAGGGGGATGATGAACACCGGGGAGCTGTTTTTT; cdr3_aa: CASSLRGMMNTGELFF
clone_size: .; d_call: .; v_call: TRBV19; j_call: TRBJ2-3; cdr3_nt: TGTGCCAGTAGCCCGACCGCGGATACGCAGTATTTT; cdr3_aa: CASSPTADTQYF
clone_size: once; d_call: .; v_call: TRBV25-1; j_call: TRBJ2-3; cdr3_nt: TGTGCCAGCAGGAAGTTGCAGGCAGATACGCAGTATTTT; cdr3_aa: CASRKLQADTQYF
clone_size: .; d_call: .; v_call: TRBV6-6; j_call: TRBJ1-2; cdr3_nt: TGTGCCAGCAGTGCTCCGGGACAAGCCTATGGCTACACCTTC; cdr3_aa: CASSAPGQAYGYTF
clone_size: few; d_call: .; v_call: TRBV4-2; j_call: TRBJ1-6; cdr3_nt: TGTGCCAGCAGCCAACAGGTGACTAATTCACCCCTCCACTTT; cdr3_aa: CASSQQVTNSPLHF
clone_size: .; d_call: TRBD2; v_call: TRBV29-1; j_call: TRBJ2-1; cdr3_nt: TGCAGCGTCTACAAAGAACTAGCGGGAGTTGGCAATGAGCAGTTCTTC; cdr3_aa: CSVYKELAGVGNEQFF
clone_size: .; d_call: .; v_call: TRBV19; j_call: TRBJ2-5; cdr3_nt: TGTGCCAGTAGTTTCCGACACCAAGAGACCCAGTACTTC; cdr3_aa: CASSFRHQETQYF
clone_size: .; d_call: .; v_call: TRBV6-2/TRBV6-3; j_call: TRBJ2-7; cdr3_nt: TGTGCCAGCAGTTCCCCCCAGGGGTCCCCCTACGAGCAGTACTTC; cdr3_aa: CASSSPQGSPYEQYF